This paragraph covers one T cell receptor beta chain sequence. The antigen is unknown. TCRdb keeps only in-frame clones here, not all; method: immunoSEQ multiplex PCR. This sample has 90,000 to 120,000 clones, with approximately 90% found just once. The data were obtained in a study of T cell responses to AZD1222 COVID-19 vaccine. Study results and limitations: Regions 160-218 and 743-854 dominated among vaccine-associated CD4 TCRs spanning spike. Following two doses of AZD1222, Spike-specific TCR breadth and depth rose.

Germline V gene sequence: CDR1 SGHNT, CDR2 YENEEA. Trimming pared 4 bases from V and 6 bases from J, leaving 19 bases between. CDR3 length: 15 residues. This clonotype originated in an adult in good health. Sample: peripheral blood, taken on day 0 of AZD1222 vaccination. The chain uses TRBV11-3 and TRBJ2-7; D is perhaps TRBD2 (5 bases). The CDR3 reads CASSSGTTEAVEQYF. CDR3 nucleotides: TGTGCCAGCAGCTCGGGAACCACCGAGGCTGTCGAGCAGTACTTC.